Presented here are 9 T cell receptor beta chains from one specimen sequenced in a study of identical twins. TCRdb called the 5' RACE reads again in MiXCR, with one record for every CDR3 protein. The sample includes hundreds of thousands of distinct CDR3 sequences, around a sixth of them seen just once. The same sample was also studied in work on T cells expressing NK-cell markers.

Source material: PBMCs. The receptors originated from a woman younger than 35 in good health.

The chain recombines TRBV27 with TRBJ1-1; perhaps TRBD1 as D (5 bases). The CDR3 covers 18 residues. CDR1 and CDR2 (germline): MNHEY, SMNVEV (reference sequence). V dropped 7 bases and J dropped 0 bases, with 24 bases sitting between them. The CDR3: CASTRLGQEYLMNTEAFF. The DNA for the CDR3 is TGTGCCAGCACCAGGTTGGGGCAGGAGTACTTGATGAACACTGAAGCTTTCTTT.

This clonotype has just a few counts. The chain uses TRBV20-1 and TRBJ1-2, with 9 nucleotides matching TRBD1. The CDR3 has 13 amino acids. Trimming cost V 5 bases and J 5 bases; bases outside gene matches: 6. From germline, CDR1 is DFQATT and CDR2 SNEGSKA (reference sequence). The CDR3 DNA sequence: TGCAGTGCTGGTCCGGGACAGGGTTATGGCTACACCTTC. It encodes CSAGPGQGYGYTF.

The chain couples TRBV9 to TRBJ2-7, with TRBD2 matching over 8 bases. Germline V gene sequence: CDR1 SGDLS, CDR2 YYNGEE. The CDR3 length is 15 residues. Losses at the gene ends were 0 bases for V and 6 bases for J; bases not matched to a gene: 8. CDR3 sequence: CASSVESGSLSEQYF. As DNA, the CDR3 is TGTGCCAGCAGCGTAGAGAGCGGGAGCCTCAGCGAGCAGTACTTC.

The V call is TRBV10-3, the J call TRBJ2-7; D is uncertain. The ends were cut back, 11 bases at V and 6 bases at J, with 23 bases in the middle. This CDR3 has 14 residues. Germline-derived CDR1 and CDR2 are ENHRY and SYGVKD. This CDR3 reads CALFPRAPLCEQYF. The DNA of the CDR3 is TGTGCCCTCTTCCCACGGGCACCCCTCTGCGAGCAGTACTTC.

V gene TRBV6-1 combines with J gene TRBJ2-5, with 11 bases that match TRBD2. This CDR3 comprises 16 residues. With V trimmed by 5 bases and J by 5 bases, 10 bases remained unmatched. The germline gives CDR1 MNHNS, CDR2 SASEGT. This chain's CDR3 is CASSTPTSGGKETQYF. Here the CDR3 DNA reads TGTGCCAGCAGTACCCCCACTAGCGGGGGCAAGGAGACCCAGTACTTC.

This clonotype was seen only a few times. The chain employs TRBV20-1 and TRBJ2-5; no clear D. With 3 bases removed from V and 4 bases from J, the gap between germline ends came to 9 bases. Germline-derived CDR1 and CDR2 are DFQATT and SNEGSKA (reference sequence). The CDR3 extends over 12 amino acids. The CDR3 is CSASNWAETQYF. The CDR3 region has the DNA TGCAGTGCTAGCAACTGGGCAGAGACCCAGTACTTC.

This clonotype was counted ten times or more. V and J are TRBV7-8 and TRBJ2-7; no reliable D call. Trimming took 5 bases from V and 6 from J, leaving 8 bases between them. The CDR3 contains 11 residues. In germline, CDR1 is SGHVS, CDR2 FQNEAQ. CDR3 in amino acids: CASSLVVEQYF. As DNA, the CDR3 is TGTGCCAGCAGCCTCGTAGTCGAGCAGTACTTC.

This clonotype has ten or more counts. The rearrangement joins TRBV12-3 or TRBV12-4 to TRBJ2-5; D may be TRBD1 (6 bases). This CDR3 contains 14 residues. V gave up 6 bases and J gave up 3 bases, with 14 bases separating them. The CDR3 spells CASRPTDRKETQYF. The CDR3 DNA sequence: TGTGCCAGCAGGCCAACGGACAGAAAAGAGACCCAGTACTTC.

This sequence joins TRBV4-3 and TRBJ2-1, with D maybe TRBD1 (6 bases). The length of the CDR3 is 19 residues. The germline V and J ends were trimmed by 0 bases and 1 base, with 19 bases remaining between them. CDR1 and CDR2 (germline): LGHNA, YSLEER. This CDR3 reads CASSQDPSHRDGSYNEQFF. In DNA, the CDR3 is TGCGCCAGCAGCCAAGATCCATCACACAGGGACGGATCCTACAATGAGCAGTTCTTC.